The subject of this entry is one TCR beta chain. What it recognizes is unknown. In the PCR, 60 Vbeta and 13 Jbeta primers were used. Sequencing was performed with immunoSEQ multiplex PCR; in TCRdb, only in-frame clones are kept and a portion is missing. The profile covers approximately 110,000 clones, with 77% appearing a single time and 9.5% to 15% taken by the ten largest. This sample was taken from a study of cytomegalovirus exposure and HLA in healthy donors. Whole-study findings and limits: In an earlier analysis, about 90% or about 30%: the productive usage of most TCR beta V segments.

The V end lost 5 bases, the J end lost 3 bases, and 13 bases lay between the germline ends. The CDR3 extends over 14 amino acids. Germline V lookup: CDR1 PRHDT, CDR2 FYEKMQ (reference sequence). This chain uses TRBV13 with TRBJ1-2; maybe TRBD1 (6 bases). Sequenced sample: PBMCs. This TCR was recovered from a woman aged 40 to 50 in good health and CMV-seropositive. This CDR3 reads CASSPRTGHYGYTF. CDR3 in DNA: TGTGCCAGCAGCCCGCGAACAGGGCACTATGGCTACACCTTC.